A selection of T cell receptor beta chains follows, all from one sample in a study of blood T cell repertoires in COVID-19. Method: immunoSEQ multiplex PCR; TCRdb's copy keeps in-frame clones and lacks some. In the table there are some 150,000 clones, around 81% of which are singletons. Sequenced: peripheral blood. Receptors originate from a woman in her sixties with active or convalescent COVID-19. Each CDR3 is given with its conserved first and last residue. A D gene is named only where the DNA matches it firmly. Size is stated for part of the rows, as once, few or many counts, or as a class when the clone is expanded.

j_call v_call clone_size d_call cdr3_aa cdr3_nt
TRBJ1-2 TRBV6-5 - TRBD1 CASGPGTGRGYTF TGTGCCAGCGGCCCTGGGACAGGCCGGGGCTACACCTTC
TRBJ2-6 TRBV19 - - CASSPGRDGANVLTF TGTGCCTCTTCTCCCGGCAGGGATGGGGCCAACGTCCTGACTTTC
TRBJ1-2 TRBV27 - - CASSLVQGDYGYTF TGTGCCAGCAGTTTAGTACAGGGAGACTATGGCTACACCTTC
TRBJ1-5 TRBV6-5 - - CACELGSQPQHF TGTGCCTGCGAATTGGGCAGCCAGCCCCAGCATTTT
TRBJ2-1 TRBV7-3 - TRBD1 CASSLTYSGQGGNEQFF TGTGCCAGCAGCTTAACATATTCGGGACAGGGGGGCAATGAGCAGTTCTTC
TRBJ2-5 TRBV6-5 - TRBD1 CASSYSAGTGVETQYF TGTGCCAGCAGTTATTCTGCCGGGACAGGGGTAGAGACCCAGTACTTC
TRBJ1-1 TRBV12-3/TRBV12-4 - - CASSPQVNTEAFF TGTGCCAGCAGTCCACAGGTGAACACTGAAGCTTTCTTT
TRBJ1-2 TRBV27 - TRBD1 CASSPWTGLGYTF TGTGCCAGCAGCCCCTGGACAGGCCTTGGCTACACCTTC
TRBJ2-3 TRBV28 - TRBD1 CASSTRTGLTDTQYF TGTGCCAGCAGTACTCGGACAGGGCTTACAGATACGCAGTATTTT
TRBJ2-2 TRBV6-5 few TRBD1 CASSYARTGLTGELFF TGTGCCAGCAGTTACGCGAGGACAGGGTTAACCGGGGAGCTGTTTTTT
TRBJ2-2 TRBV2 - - CASSPDRSLAGELFF TGTGCCAGCAGCCCCGACAGGAGTTTGGCCGGGGAGCTGTTTTTT
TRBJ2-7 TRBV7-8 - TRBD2 CASSYKLAGGYEQYF TGTGCCAGCAGCTACAAACTAGCGGGAGGGTACGAGCAGTACTTC
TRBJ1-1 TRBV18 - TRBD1 CASSPSFGQEILWAFF TGTGCCAGCTCACCTTCTTTTGGACAGGAAATCTTGTGGGCTTTCTTT
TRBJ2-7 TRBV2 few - CASIEFQSGTYEQYF TGTGCCAGCATCGAGTTTCAGAGCGGAACCTACGAGCAGTACTTC
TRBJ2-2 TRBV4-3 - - CASSQELPGDINTGELFF TGCGCCAGCAGCCAAGAACTCCCTGGGGACATAAACACCGGGGAGCTGTTTTTT
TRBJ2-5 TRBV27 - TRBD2 CASSLIAGEETQYF TGTGCCAGCAGTCTTATAGCGGGAGAGGAGACCCAGTACTTC
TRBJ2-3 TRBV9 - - CASSVQTSTDTQYF TGTGCCAGCAGCGTACAGACTAGCACAGATACGCAGTATTTT
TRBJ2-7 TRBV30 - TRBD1 CAWSAFGTGSSYEQYF TGTGCCTGGAGTGCCTTCGGGACAGGTAGCTCCTACGAGCAGTACTTC
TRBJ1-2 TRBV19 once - CASSRYREGTNYGYTF TGTGCCAGTAGCCGATACAGGGAGGGAACCAACTATGGCTACACCTTC
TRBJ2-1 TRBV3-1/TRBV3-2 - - CASSLATIEQFF TGTGCCAGCAGCCTCGCGACTATTGAGCAGTTCTTC
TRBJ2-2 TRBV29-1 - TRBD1 CSVSGGLGTGELFF TGCAGCGTTTCAGGGGGCCTAGGCACCGGGGAGCTGTTTTTT
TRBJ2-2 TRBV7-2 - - CASSLAGGMNTGELFF TGTGCCAGCAGCTTAGCGGGCGGGATGAACACCGGGGAGCTGTTTTTT
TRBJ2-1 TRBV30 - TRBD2 CAWRDALAGSYNEQFF TGTGCCTGGAGGGACGCGCTAGCGGGAAGCTACAATGAGCAGTTCTTC